These T cell receptor beta chains were read from a single sample in a study of neoadjuvant anti-PD-1 for oral cavity cancer. Libraries were prepared by immunoSEQ multiplex PCR; TCRdb keeps only in-frame clonotypes and omits some of them. Of about 14,000 clones in the sample, about 70% were seen once. The sample in question was PBMCs, obtained before nivolumab (anti-PD-1) treatment. The receptors come from a person aged 40 to 85 with oral cavity squamous cell carcinoma. Each CDR3 is given with its conserved first and last residue. Fields, in order: clone size, D gene, V gene, J gene, CDR3 DNA, CDR3 protein. D genes are given only for firm matches. Clone size is stated in some rows and not others, as once, few, many or a class when expanded.

.,TRBD1,TRBV5-1,TRBJ1-2,TGCGCCAGCAGCCCGGGACAGGACTATGGCTACACCTTC,CASSPGQDYGYTF
.,.,TRBV4-1,TRBJ1-2,TGCGCCAGCAGCCAAGGAGCCGTTTTATCTAACTATGGCTACACCTTC,CASSQGAVLSNYGYTF
.,TRBD1,TRBV30,TRBJ1-4,TGTGCCTGGAGTGGGGACAGGGGTCAAAAACTGTTTTTT,CAWSGDRGQKLFF
.,TRBD2,TRBV9,TRBJ2-7,TGTGCCAGCAGCGTAGAAGCTAGCGGGAACTCCTACGAGCAGTACTTC,CASSVEASGNSYEQYF
.,TRBD2,TRBV6-1,TRBJ2-7,TGTGCCAGCAGTATCTCTGGACTAGCTGAATACGAGCAGTACTTC,CASSISGLAEYEQYF
.,.,TRBV6-5,TRBJ2-7,TGTGCCAGCAGTTACTCGACAGAGCAGTACTTC,CASSYSTEQYF
.,.,TRBV7-3,TRBJ2-3,TGTGCCAGCAGCTTCGCGGGCGCAGATACGCAGTATTTT,CASSFAGADTQYF
.,.,TRBV2,TRBJ2-1,TGTGCCAGCAGTGAAGGGGGATCAGGGAATGAGCAGTTCTTC,CASSEGGSGNEQFF
.,TRBD1,TRBV7-8,TRBJ2-7,TGTGCCAGCAGCCTCCGGAGGGACAGGGGCGAGCAGTACTTC,CASSLRRDRGEQYF
.,TRBD2,TRBV5-4,TRBJ2-3,TGTGCCAGCAGCTTGGAGATTGCTAGCGGTCCTAGCACAGATACGCAGTATTTT,CASSLEIASGPSTDTQYF
.,.,TRBV7-8,TRBJ1-1,TGTGCCAGCAGCTCTAGAGAGACGGGCGCGGAAGCTTTCTTT,CASSSRETGAEAFF
.,.,TRBV15,TRBJ2-1,TGTGCCACCAGCAGTAGGGGGAGGCCCCCCTACAATGAGCAGTTCTTC,CATSSRGRPPYNEQFF
.,.,TRBV4-1,TRBJ1-5,TGCGCCAGCAGCCAAGTGGGACAGCCCCAGCATTTT,CASSQVGQPQHF
few,.,TRBV5-6,TRBJ1-1,TGTGCCAGCAGCCTTGGGGGACGTTCGAACACTGAAGCTTTCTTT,CASSLGGRSNTEAFF
few,TRBD1,TRBV5-5,TRBJ2-2,TGTGCCAGCAGCTTGGTTCCGGGACAGGGGGCCGGCACCGGGGAGCTGTTTTTT,CASSLVPGQGAGTGELFF
.,.,TRBV6-4,TRBJ2-2,TGTGCCAGCAGTGACAGGGTCAACGGGGAGCTGTTTTTT,CASSDRVNGELFF
.,.,TRBV7-8,TRBJ1-5,TGTGCCAGCAGCTCCAGCCGGGTTATCAATCAGCCCCAGCATTTT,CASSSSRVINQPQHF
once,.,TRBV11-2,TRBJ2-1,TGTGCCAGCAGCTTTCGGGGGGACAGGTCCTACAATGAGCAGTTCTTC,CASSFRGDRSYNEQFF
.,.,TRBV30,TRBJ1-4,TGTGCCTGGAGGGAGTCGGGGCCTAATGAAAAACTGTTTTTT,CAWRESGPNEKLFF
.,.,TRBV4-1,TRBJ1-4,TGCGCCAGCAGCCAAAGAGGGTCAGGAACTTCCGAAAAACTGTTTTTT,CASSQRGSGTSEKLFF
once,.,TRBV6-6,TRBJ2-1,TGTGCCAGCGGAAGAGTGGAGGGGCAAAACAATGAGCAGTTCTTC,CASGRVEGQNNEQFF
.,.,TRBV4-2,TRBJ2-6,TGTGCCAGCAGCCAAGATGACAGCTCTGGGGCCAACGTCCTGACTTTC,CASSQDDSSGANVLTF
.,TRBD2,TRBV27,TRBJ2-2,TGTGCCAGCAGTTTATGGCTAGCGGGAGCCGGGGAGCTGTTTTTT,CASSLWLAGAGELFF
.,.,TRBV5-4,TRBJ2-1,TGTGCCAGCAGCTTGGGTCGTCGCGAGCAGTTCTTC,CASSLGRREQFF
.,.,TRBV6-5,TRBJ2-7,TGTGCCAGCAGAAGGGACCTTGAGGGGTACGAGCAGTACTTC,CASRRDLEGYEQYF
.,.,TRBV25-1,TRBJ1-2,TGTGCCAGCAGTCCTCAGGGAATCTATGGCTACACCTTC,CASSPQGIYGYTF
few,.,TRBV27,TRBJ1-2,TGTGCCAGCAGTCCACGGGGCATCTATGGCTACACCTTC,CASSPRGIYGYTF
.,.,TRBV27,TRBJ1-5,TGTGCTCCAGGTAAAGAGGGCAATCAGCCCCAGCATTTT,CAPGKEGNQPQHF
.,TRBD1,TRBV2,TRBJ1-2,TGTGCCAGCAACCAGGGGGCAGTCTATGGCTACACCTTC,CASNQGAVYGYTF
few,.,TRBV30,TRBJ1-1,TGTGCCTGGAGAACCCGGGTCCAGAACACTGAAGCTTTCTTT,CAWRTRVQNTEAFF
.,.,TRBV7-9,TRBJ1-1,TGTGCCAGCAGCCTGGGGGTCCTTCGGAACACTGAAGCTTTCTTT,CASSLGVLRNTEAFF
.,TRBD1,TRBV7-6,TRBJ1-1,TGTGCCAGCAGCCCCACAGGGGGGGAGTCTGAAGCTTTCTTT,CASSPTGGESEAFF
.,TRBD2,TRBV6-1,TRBJ2-3,TGTGCCAGCAGTGGAGCGGGGGGGGACACAGATACGCAGTATTTT,CASSGAGGDTDTQYF
.,TRBD1,TRBV30,TRBJ1-2,TGTGCCTGGAGTAAAGGACAGGGGGTTGGCTACACCTTC,CAWSKGQGVGYTF
few,.,TRBV6-4,TRBJ2-3,TGTGCCAGCAGTGACTCAATAGGAATCACAGATACGCAGTATTTT,CASSDSIGITDTQYF
.,.,TRBV2,TRBJ2-2,TGTGCCAGCAGAGTCGGGAGAACCGGGGAGCTGTTTTTT,CASRVGRTGELFF
.,.,TRBV7-5,TRBJ1-5,TGTGCCAGAAGCTTGGGGGACACTGAGTTTTATAGCAATCAGCCCCAGCATTTT,CARSLGDTEFYSNQPQHF
.,TRBD2,TRBV7-6,TRBJ2-1,TGTGCCAGCAGCTCGACGACTAGCGGGAGTGGCAATGAGCAGTTCTTC,CASSSTTSGSGNEQFF
.,.,TRBV10-3,TRBJ1-5,TGTGCCATCAGTGGGGGCGACAGCTATCAGCCCCAGCATTTT,CAISGGDSYQPQHF
.,TRBD1,TRBV4-1,TRBJ2-7,TGCGCCAGCAGCCAACCGGGACAGGGAGTCTACGAGCAGTACTTC,CASSQPGQGVYEQYF
.,.,TRBV27,TRBJ1-1,TGTGCCAGCAGGAAAGGGTCTCCGACCACTGAAGCTTTCTTT,CASRKGSPTTEAFF
.,.,TRBV6-6,TRBJ1-1,TGTGCCAGCAGTTACCAGACCCAGAACACTGAAGCTTTCTTT,CASSYQTQNTEAFF
.,.,TRBV4-1,TRBJ2-1,TGCGCCAGCAGGGGCTACTACCGAGGGAACAATGAGCAGTTCTTC,CASRGYYRGNNEQFF
.,TRBD2,TRBV2,TRBJ2-1,TGTGCCAGCAGGGGTACTAGCGGGGCTTACAATGAGCAGTTCTTC,CASRGTSGAYNEQFF
few,.,TRBV15,TRBJ1-5,TGTGCCACCAGCGGGGATGTCAATCAGCCCCAGCATTTT,CATSGDVNQPQHF
.,.,TRBV6-5,TRBJ1-5,TGTGCCAGCAGAACGGACAGATATCAGCCCCAGCATTTT,CASRTDRYQPQHF
.,.,TRBV6-1,TRBJ2-7,TGTGCCAGCAGTGAAGACCACTACTACGAGCAGTACTTC,CASSEDHYYEQYF
.,.,TRBV19,TRBJ1-2,TGTGCCAGTAGTATAGGGACAGCGGGACACTATGGCTACACCTTC,CASSIGTAGHYGYTF
once,TRBD2,TRBV10-3,TRBJ2-3,TGTGCCATCAGTGAGTCGTCGACTAGCGCCGCAACAGATACGCAGTATTTT,CAISESSTSAATDTQYF
.,.,TRBV6-6,TRBJ1-1,TGTGCCAGCAGTTCCGGGGGGGAGGAAGCTTTCTTT,CASSSGGEEAFF
few,.,TRBV19,TRBJ1-5,TGTGCCAGTCAGTGGAAGAATCAGCCCCAGCATTTT,CASQWKNQPQHF